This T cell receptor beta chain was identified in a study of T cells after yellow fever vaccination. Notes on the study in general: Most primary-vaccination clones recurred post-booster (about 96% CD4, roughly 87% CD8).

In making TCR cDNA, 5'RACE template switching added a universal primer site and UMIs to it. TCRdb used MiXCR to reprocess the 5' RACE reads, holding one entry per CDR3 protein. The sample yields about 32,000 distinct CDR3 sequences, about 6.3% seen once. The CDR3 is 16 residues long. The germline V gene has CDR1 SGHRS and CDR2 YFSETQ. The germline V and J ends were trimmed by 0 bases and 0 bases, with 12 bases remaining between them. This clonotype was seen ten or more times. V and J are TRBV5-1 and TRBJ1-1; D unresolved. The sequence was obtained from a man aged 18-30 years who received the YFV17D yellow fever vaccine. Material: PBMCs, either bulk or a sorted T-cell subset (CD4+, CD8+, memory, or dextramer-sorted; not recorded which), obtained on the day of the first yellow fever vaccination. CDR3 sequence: CASSLGHTLMNTEAFF. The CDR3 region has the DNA TGCGCCAGCAGCTTGGGACACACCCTGATGAACACTGAAGCTTTCTTT.